Reported below is one TCR beta chain. This sample is part of a study of radiotherapy plus CTLA-4 blockade in lung cancer. The V and J ends lost 4 bases and 3 bases respectively, with 12 bases between them. This CDR3 spans 14 amino acids. Germline CDR1 is LGHNT and CDR2 is FRNRAP. Generated by immunoSEQ multiplex PCR, the TCRdb table keeps only in-frame clones and is missing some. The sample shows about 14,000 clones, 55% to 80% of them seen only once. The sequencing used peripheral blood, collected from a patient treated with radiotherapy plus ipilimumab. The chain joins TRBV12-5 to TRBJ1-2; possibly TRBD1 for D (6 bases). The receptor's source is a human donor with non-small cell lung cancer whose response to radiotherapy plus ipilimumab could not be evaluated. The CDR3 protein is CASGSGTLYYGYTF. The CDR3 DNA sequence: TGTGCTAGTGGTTCGGGGACACTGTACTATGGCTACACCTTC.